This TCR beta chain was captured in a study of beta chain features in type 1 diabetes listed by TCRdb under 2018. Study-level background: Patients and healthy donors did not differ in mean age, gender distribution, total cell number or subset yield. A total of some 100,000,000 sorted cells were examined across all samples, and a strong correlation was observed between cell number per subset and RNA yield. In the study, recently diagnosed type 1 diabetes patients and matched healthy donors were compared on the TCRB repertoires of their sorted circulating CD4+ T cell subsets. Regulatory and stem cell-like memory subsets were isolated from only 8 patients and roughly eight healthy donors, whereas naive and central memory subsets came from all 28 donors. The full study reports these points: At VDJ recombination sites, type 1 diabetes patients had fewer insertions and more deleted nucleotides, which implies abnormalities in thymic rearrangement. PCR might favor shorter templates, but patient and control samples were amplified and corrected together, so any skew would affect both groups equally. HLA sub-analyses involved small numbers of individuals, so any influence of HLA type on TCRB rearrangement remained unresolved. Naive, central memory and regulatory TCRB repertoires appeared to be more similar among patients than among healthy donors. Because cDNA rather than genomic DNA was sequenced, highly expressing activated cells could have been over-represented, although no difference in activation and CD3 levels was found between groups. In all four CD4+ subsets, TCRB CDR3 length was moderately but significantly shorter in type 1 diabetes patients.

V is pruned by 0 bases and J by 1 base, leaving 5 bases of the junction without a gene match. From a lookup of the germline V gene (reference sequence), CDR1 and CDR2 are WNHNN and SYGVQD. The cysteine opens and the phenylalanine closes a CDR3 of 19 amino acids. The sequence is cut down to CDR3 DNA, 57 bases in frame from base 1. Each donor gave one peripheral blood draw, roughly 120 mL on average, collected into heparinised tubes. Naive, central memory, regulatory and stem cell-like memory CD4+ T cells were sorted on a BD FACSAria II using a panel including CD45RO, CCR7, CD25, CD127, CD95 and CD27. Every sorted population had a purity above 95%. PBMCs were isolated immediately by Lymphoprep density gradient centrifugation and stained directly without culture. To minimize batch effects, samples were stained and sorted in pairs, one healthy donor with one patient per experiment. The entire amount of isolated RNA was reverse transcribed using the High Capacity cDNA Reverse Transcription Kit, so the sequenced TCRB transcripts were expressed ones. Naive, central memory and regulatory T cell samples underwent deep immunoSEQ sequencing, averaging about 3.57 million total reads per sample. After sorted cells were lysed in RLT buffer, RNA was extracted with DNase-treated RNeasy Micro or Mini kits, with the choice depending on cell number. Each cell subset was processed separately to prevent cross-contamination, with patient and healthy donor samples processed together. The immunoSEQ multiplex PCR was used to amplify TCRB sequences from cDNA, yielding 87-bp fragments that span the CDR3 region. The amplicons were sequenced using the Illumina HiSeq platform. The authors processed their data as follows. PCR bias was computationally corrected using synthetic template baselines, reads within Hamming distance 2 were collapsed, and singletons that could not be merged were discarded. Reads were aligned against IMGT so that V, D and J genes, CDR3 length and insertions or deletions at six rearrangement sites could be assigned. Within each subset, clonotype counts were normalized to the number of sorted cells before true diversity and Gini coefficients were calculated with the tcR R package. Repertoire sharing was quantified using the overlap coefficient calculated on TCRB nucleotide sequences. As a proxy for the pre-selection repertoire, out-of-frame TCRB sequences from naive cells were analyzed. TCRdb mirrors the immuneACCESS table, restricted to in-frame sequences. Some clones are absent from its copies; in checked studies, under half trace to an unresolved V gene, and the reason for the others is unknown. The V and J calls and clone size come from that table; D and trimming were worked out from the DNA. The sample data list under 950,000 clones, and 17% of these were observed just once. Around 0.02% of the sample rests with the top ten.

This clone was observed a handful of times. The specificity of this receptor is unknown. One base away there is no much larger clone; base qualities are not given. The clonotype comes from a woman between 18 and 29 years old in good health. The rearrangement combines TRBV10-1 with TRBJ2-3; TRBD2 matches 15 bases in the middle. Material: naive CD4+ T cells from blood. The label giving this sample's cell subset or site can be read as: true naive CD4+ T cells. The DNA reads as follows: TGCGCCAGCAGTGAGTCGACGGGACTAGCGGGAGGAGGCACAGATACGCAGTATTTT. Its amino acids are CASSESTGLAGGGTDTQYF.